This T cell receptor beta chain was documented in a study of T-cell memory formation after mild COVID-19. The CDR3 is 16 residues long. The germline gives CDR1 SEHNR, CDR2 FQNEAQ (reference sequence). The J segment lost 1 base and the V segment lost 3 bases, leaving 7 bases of the junction unmatched. Only a few counts were recorded for this clonotype. TCRdb ran MiXCR on the 5' RACE reads and lists one entry per CDR3 protein. Among over 150,000 distinct CDR3 sequences, 18% were seen once, and the ten largest hold roughly 4.3%. The TCR sequence derives from a man between 18 and 35 years old who had mild COVID-19 (a few samples of this study predate the infection). Cell type and time point are not known. Sample: PBMCs or a T cell subset sorted from them (not recorded which). The gene calls are TRBV7-9 and TRBJ1-1; 8 positions match TRBD1. The CDR3, as DNA: TGTGCCAGCAGCTTGTACAGGGGGACCGAGAACACTGAAGCTTTCTTT. Translated, it gives CASSLYRGTENTEAFF.